The present T cell receptor (beta chain) was sequenced within a study of T cells in Graves' hyperthyroidism and ophthalmopathy. Study background: Specimen type is peripheral blood, collected at initial diagnosis prior to any treatment.

Overall study results and limits: In simple terms, a model built on 13 V-J features told ophthalmopathy apart from stable hyperthyroidism.

As regards this clonotype: What it recognizes is unknown.

CDR1 SGHTA and CDR2 FQGNSA come from the germline V gene. Trimming shortened V by 1 base and J by 12 bases, and 16 bases separated the two germline ends. The CDR3 runs 15 residues. In making diagnoses, clinical symptoms, serum thyroxine and TRAb, thyroid ultrasound and orbital computed tomography were all used. It was RNA transcripts that yielded the amplified TCR beta CDR3 regions. HTBI primers were used for first-round RT-PCR of the TCR CDR3. Each CDR3 protein is one row after TCRdb ran MiXCR on the multiplex PCR reads. The sample has over 400,000 distinct CDR3 sequences; about 20% are singletons. The chain carries TRBV7-2 and TRBJ1-6, with D tentatively TRBD1 (6 bases). This receptor was obtained from a woman between 70 and 85 years old with Graves' ophthalmopathy. Sequencing was carried out using blood. The CDR3 loop is CASSLVGGGSGPLHF. The CDR3 region has the DNA TGTGCCAGCAGCTTAGTCGGGGGGGGCTCGGGACCCCTCCACTTT.